This T cell receptor beta chain is drawn from a study of T cell repertoires in ileal Crohn's disease. Study as a whole: At surgery, approximately 33% of patients smoked, with median disease duration roughly 8.3 years. All patients had surgery for stricturing (61%) or penetrating (39%) disease.

Time point in this sample: neoterminal ileum biopsy at postoperative endoscopy, about 6 months after surgery. As concerns this clone: The antigen is not known.

Per the germline V gene, CDR1 is LNHDA and CDR2 is SQIVND (reference sequence). The CDR3 sequence is 14 residues long. The germline V and J ends were trimmed by 5 bases and 6 bases, with 14 bases remaining between them. General study points: Clonal expansions were more frequent in active smokers than non-smokers at surgery.

Clones were sequenced by immunoSEQ multiplex PCR, and TCRdb holds only the in-frame ones, with some missing. There are 5,000 or so clones in the sample; more than 65% occur only once, and around a third lies in the top ten. The origin of this receptor is an adult with Crohn's disease. The sequencing input was ileal tissue. The V gene is TRBV19, the J gene TRBJ2-4, with D unresolved. CDR3 region: CASSRSSTGNIQYF. The CDR3 nucleotides are TGTGCCAGTAGTCGGTCGTCTACCGGAAACATTCAGTACTTC.